This TCR beta chain was sequenced during a study of blood T cell repertoires in COVID-19. Study details: Sources were T cells, B-cell-depleted T cells, or PBMCs; the material itself was cDNA or gDNA.

Germline-derived CDR1 and CDR2 are PRHDT and FYEKMQ (reference sequence). V gave up 6 bases and J gave up 3 bases, with 12 bases separating them. The CDR3 has 14 amino acids. Source study methods: Amplification with reference gene primers provided the estimates of nucleated cell counts. The data were produced by immunoSEQ multiplex PCR, yet TCRdb's version contains in-frame clones alone and is incomplete. The DNA was the basis for D and trimming; V, J and clone size are from that table. The table has about 88,000 clones, approximately 91% seen once. Sequencing was done on a sample of peripheral blood. V gene TRBV13 combines with J gene TRBJ1-3; tentative D call: TRBD1 (6 bases). This TCR was sampled from a woman older than 75 with acute or convalescent COVID-19. The CDR3 here is CASRTTGLGNTIYF. In nucleotides, the CDR3 is TGTGCCAGCAGAACGACAGGTCTTGGAAACACCATATATTTT.